This T cell receptor beta chain was found in a study of OX40 agonist ivuxolimab in advanced cancers. Looking at the study overall: Ivuxolimab was administered intravenously to patients at 0.01 to 10 mg/kg every 2 weeks.

The protocol was immunoSEQ multiplex PCR, while the TCRdb copy is restricted to in-frame clones and leaves out a portion. The data hold about 77,000 clones, with 90% to 95% observed a single time. The CDR3 extends over 15 amino acids. V lost 0 bases and J lost 2; bases outside the gene matches: 4. CDR1 is LGHNA and CDR2 is YSLEER in the germline V gene. This chain joins TRBV4-3 and TRBJ2-7, with 7 bases identical to TRBD2. The specimen was CD4+ or CD8+ T cells sorted from blood, collected in a trial of the OX40 agonist ivuxolimab. The sequence derives from an adult with an advanced solid tumor such as melanoma, head and neck, liver or kidney cancer. The CDR3 here is CASSQDRDYPYEQYF. For the CDR3, the DNA is TGCGCCAGCAGCCAAGACCGGGACTACCCCTACGAGCAGTACTTC.